Listed below are T cell receptor beta chains from one sample, sequenced in a study of regulatory T cells in long-lasting Graves disease. TCRdb re-derived calls from the multiplex PCR reads in MiXCR, one entry per CDR3 protein. This table holds roughly 430,000 distinct CDR3 sequences, around 20% found once. This material consisted of peripheral blood mononuclear cells (PBMCs), taken when the disease was refractory, from a patient treated with antithyroid drugs. The receptors derive from a female donor with Graves disease. Both conserved end residues are trimmed from each CDR3.

v_gene: TRBV27; j_gene: TRBJ1-2; CDR3aa: ASSSLGGNWYGYT
v_gene: TRBV20-1; j_gene: TRBJ1-2; CDR3aa: SASSRDSMKGYT
v_gene: TRBV5-1; j_gene: TRBJ1-1; CDR3aa: ASSPQGQGATEAF
v_gene: TRBV12-3/TRBV12-4; j_gene: TRBJ1-1; CDR3aa: ASSPLDRMNTEAF
v_gene: TRBV2; j_gene: TRBJ1-2; CDR3aa: ASVPLSTASGGYT
v_gene: TRBV5-1; j_gene: TRBJ1-5; CDR3aa: ASSLSGSRAVNQPQH
v_gene: TRBV20-1; j_gene: TRBJ2-7; CDR3aa: SASSGSPYEQY
v_gene: TRBV6-2/TRBV6-3; j_gene: TRBJ1-1; CDR3aa: ASSYYRPGNTEAF
v_gene: TRBV25-1; j_gene: TRBJ2-7; CDR3aa: ASSATGAESTYEQY
v_gene: TRBV6-5; j_gene: TRBJ1-2; CDR3aa: ASSYRGNSGYT
v_gene: TRBV5-1; j_gene: TRBJ2-2; CDR3aa: ASSLTRQGADTGELF
v_gene: TRBV2; j_gene: TRBJ2-3; CDR3aa: ASSEDTGRTDTQY
v_gene: TRBV19; j_gene: TRBJ2-2; CDR3aa: ASKGGNTGELF
v_gene: TRBV7-9; j_gene: TRBJ2-2; CDR3aa: ASSLVVPWETGELF
v_gene: TRBV12-3/TRBV12-4; j_gene: TRBJ2-1; CDR3aa: ASRPSDNEQF
v_gene: TRBV13; j_gene: TRBJ2-3; CDR3aa: ASSPLEGTQY
v_gene: TRBV12-5; j_gene: TRBJ1-2; CDR3aa: ASGLGYGYT
v_gene: TRBV7-2; j_gene: TRBJ2-7; CDR3aa: ASSPGQGRPYEQY
v_gene: TRBV20-1; j_gene: TRBJ1-1; CDR3aa: SLEGAHTEAF
v_gene: TRBV12-5; j_gene: TRBJ2-5; CDR3aa: ASGAPRGYQETQY
v_gene: TRBV15; j_gene: TRBJ2-1; CDR3aa: ATSRAGRVARPHEQF
v_gene: TRBV27; j_gene: TRBJ2-2; CDR3aa: ASGLGLAGAGGELF
v_gene: TRBV6-1; j_gene: TRBJ2-5; CDR3aa: ASRLTSGRTETQY
v_gene: TRBV19; j_gene: TRBJ1-5; CDR3aa: ASSPQGQPQH
v_gene: TRBV4-2; j_gene: TRBJ1-1; CDR3aa: ASSQDAWRGQGAPEAF
v_gene: TRBV6-1; j_gene: TRBJ1-4; CDR3aa: ASRGRGGALSEKLF